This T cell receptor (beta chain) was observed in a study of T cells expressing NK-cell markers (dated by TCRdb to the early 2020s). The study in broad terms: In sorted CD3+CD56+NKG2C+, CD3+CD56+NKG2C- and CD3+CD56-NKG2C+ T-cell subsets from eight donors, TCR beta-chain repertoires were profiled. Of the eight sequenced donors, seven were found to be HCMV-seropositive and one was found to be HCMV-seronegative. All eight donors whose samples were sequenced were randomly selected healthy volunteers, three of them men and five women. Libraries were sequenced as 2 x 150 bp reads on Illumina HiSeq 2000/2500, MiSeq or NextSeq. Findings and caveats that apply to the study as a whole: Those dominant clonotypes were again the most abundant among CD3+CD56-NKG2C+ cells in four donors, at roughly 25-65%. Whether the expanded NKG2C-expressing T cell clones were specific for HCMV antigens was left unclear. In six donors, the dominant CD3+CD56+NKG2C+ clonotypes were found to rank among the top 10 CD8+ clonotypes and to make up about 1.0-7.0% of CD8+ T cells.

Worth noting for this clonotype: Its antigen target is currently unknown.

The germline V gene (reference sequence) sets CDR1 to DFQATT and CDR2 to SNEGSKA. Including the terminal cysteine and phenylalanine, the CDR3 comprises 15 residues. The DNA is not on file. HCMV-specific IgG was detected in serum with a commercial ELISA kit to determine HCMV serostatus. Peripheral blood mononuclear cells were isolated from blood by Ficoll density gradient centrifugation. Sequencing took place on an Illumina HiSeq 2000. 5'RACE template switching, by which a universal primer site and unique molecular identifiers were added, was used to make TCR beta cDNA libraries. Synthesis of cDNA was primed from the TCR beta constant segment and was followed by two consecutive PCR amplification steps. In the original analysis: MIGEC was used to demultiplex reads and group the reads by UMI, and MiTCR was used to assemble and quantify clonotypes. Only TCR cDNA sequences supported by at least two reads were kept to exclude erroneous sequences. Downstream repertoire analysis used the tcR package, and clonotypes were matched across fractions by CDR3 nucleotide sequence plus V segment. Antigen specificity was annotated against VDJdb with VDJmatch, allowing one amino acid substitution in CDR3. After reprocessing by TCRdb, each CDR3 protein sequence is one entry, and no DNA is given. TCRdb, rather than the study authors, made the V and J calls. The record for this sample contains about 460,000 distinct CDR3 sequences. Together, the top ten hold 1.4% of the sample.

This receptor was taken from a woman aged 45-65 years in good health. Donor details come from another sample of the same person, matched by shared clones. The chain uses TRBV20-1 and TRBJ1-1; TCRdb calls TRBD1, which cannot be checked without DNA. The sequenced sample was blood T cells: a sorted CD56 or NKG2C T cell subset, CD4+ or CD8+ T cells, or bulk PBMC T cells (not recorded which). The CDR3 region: CSAPRGRRMNTEAFF.